This TCR beta chain was recorded in a study of glioma-infiltrating T cells. Amplification of TCR alpha and beta CDR3 regions from RNA used iRepertoire nested multiplex PCR. Tissue mRNA or PBMC total RNA, roughly 85-450 ng, went into one-step reverse transcription and amplification. TCRdb re-derived calls from the multiplex PCR reads in MiXCR, one entry per CDR3 protein. The sample records approximately 110,000 distinct CDR3 sequences, roughly 25% being singletons. Study-wide points: Only very few CDR3 sequences appeared in both tissue and blood.

In regard to this clonotype: Its matching antigen is unknown. At one end, the junction sequence differs from germline, possibly due to a read error.

Germline V CDR1 and CDR2: SEHNR, FQNEAQ (reference sequence). This CDR3 region has 16 residues. Sequences were obtained from glioma tissue, nonneoplastic brain tissue, or PBMCs (not recorded which). The sequence was obtained from a human donor with low-grade glioma or glioblastoma, undergoing nonglioma brain surgery, or in good health (not recorded which). This chain connects TRBV7-9 to TRBJ1-1; possible D gene TRBD1, 5 bases. The chain's CDR3 is CASSLAQKWTNTEALF. Written as DNA, the CDR3 is TGTGCCAGCAGCTTAGCGCAAAAATGGACAAACACTGAAGCTCTCTTT.